The sequence of this TCR beta chain was determined in a study of OX40 agonist ivuxolimab in advanced cancers. The CDR3 has 16 amino acids. Per germline, CDR1 LGHNA and CDR2 YSLEER. V lost 0 bases to trimming and J lost 2 bases; unmatched junction nucleotides: 5. In the case of this clone: The antigen remains unidentified.

Using immunoSEQ multiplex PCR, the repertoire was profiled, and TCRdb retains in-frame clones only, with some absent. The sample lists 30,000 to 35,000 clones, around 86% seen once, with 1.2% to 1.5% in the top ten. Study-wide results and caveats: Normalized T-cell clonal expansion was also low in some nonresponders.

This sequence joins TRBV4-3 and TRBJ2-3; TRBD1 matches at 7 bases. The sequence was collected from an adult with an advanced solid tumor such as melanoma, head and neck, liver or kidney cancer. Sequencing was performed on CD4+ or CD8+ T cells sorted from blood, taken in a trial of the OX40 agonist ivuxolimab. The CDR3 region has the DNA TGCGCCAGCAGCCAAGATCGAACAGGGGTCACAGATACGCAGTATTTT. Encoded protein: CASSQDRTGVTDTQYF.